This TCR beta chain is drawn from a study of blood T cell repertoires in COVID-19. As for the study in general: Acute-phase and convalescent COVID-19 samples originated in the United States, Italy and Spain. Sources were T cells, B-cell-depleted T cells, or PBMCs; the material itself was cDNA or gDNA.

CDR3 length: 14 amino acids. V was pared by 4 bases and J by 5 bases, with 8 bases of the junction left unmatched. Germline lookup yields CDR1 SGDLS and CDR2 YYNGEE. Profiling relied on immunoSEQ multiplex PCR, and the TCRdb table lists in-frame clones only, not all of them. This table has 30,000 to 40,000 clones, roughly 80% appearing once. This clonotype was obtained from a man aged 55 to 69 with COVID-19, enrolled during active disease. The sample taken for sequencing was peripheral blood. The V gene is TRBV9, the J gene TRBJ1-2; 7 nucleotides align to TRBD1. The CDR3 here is CASSSTGARYGYTF. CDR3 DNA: TGTGCCAGCAGCTCCACAGGGGCGAGGTATGGCTACACCTTC.